This TCR beta chain was retrieved from a study of T cells in localized non-small cell lung cancer (TCRdb year 2020). For the study in its entirety: T cell repertoires of about 230 early-stage NSCLC patients were analyzed, with tumors being compared against uninvolved tumor-adjacent lungs. The cohort consisted of approximately 240 treatment-naive NSCLC patients whose localized lung tumors had been resected. A mean age of around 66 years was recorded for the NSCLC patients, of whom roughly 130 were male and some 100 were female. General findings and caveats noted by the study authors: Because of the exploratory design, TCR variables were selected using unadjusted p-values without false-discovery rate correction. Because multi-region tumor sequencing was not performed, intratumor heterogeneity could not be ruled out. Uninvolved tumor-adjacent lung showed the highest T cell clonality, higher than tumor, which suggests more focused antigenic responses in the uninvolved tumor-adjacent lung. Of the top 100 tumor clones, a median of around 57 were detected in paired uninvolved adjacent lung; approximately 28 were also among that lung's top 100. Higher T cell density in blood was associated with longer overall survival, whereas higher clonality in adjacent lung was associated with shorter survival.

At the junction V is shortened by 5 bases and J by 5 bases, with 11 bases in between. CDR3 length: 13 amino acids, cysteine to phenylalanine. The only DNA kept is the CDR3, 39 bases in frame from the first base. In the germline V gene (reference sequence), CDR1 corresponds to LNHDA and CDR2 to SQIVND. The immunoSEQ Assay was used to sequence TCR beta CDR3 regions from DNA. In the source study's methods: T cell density was computed as TCR beta template counts normalized to usable DNA estimated by amplifying housekeeping genes. The preseqR package was used to estimate richness by extrapolating to 400,000 templates for PBMC samples and to 120,000 templates for tissue samples. Clonality was taken to be one minus Pielou's evenness. To identify tissue-enriched TCRs, differential abundance testing was run on productive amino-acid clonotypes with a minimum total count of 5 and an alpha of 0.1. Repertoire overlap between compartments was quantified with the Jaccard Index and Morisita Overlap Index. TCR beta CDR3s were clustered by GLIPH together with public tetramer-defined viral CDR3s, and at least three viral sequences plus V-gene enrichment were required for viral motifs. This immuneACCESS table, as held by TCRdb, lists in-frame sequences with V and J called but not all clones. Of the missing ones, under half trace to an unresolved V gene in checked studies; the others have no known cause. V, J and clone size were drawn from that table, and D and trimming were deduced from the DNA. Recorded for this sample are 40,000 to 65,000 clones; more than 85% of them occurred a single time. Of the sample, around 17% is held by the ten largest clones.

At diagnosis, tumor, uninvolved tumor-adjacent lung and peripheral blood were collected and then preserved as a mix of FFPE and fresh-frozen material. For TCR repertoire profiling, the blood samples were analyzed as peripheral blood mononuclear cells. Details on this clone: The specificity of this receptor is unknown. Base-call qualities are not available, and no considerably larger clone is one nucleotide away.

The sequencing here drew on PBMCs, taken before any cancer treatment. This chain is built from TRBV19 and TRBJ2-3, with the identity of the D gene unclear. The TCR sequence derives from a female donor with stage II lung adenocarcinoma. The sequence in DNA is TGTGCCAGTAGTGTCGGGTCCCAAGATACGCAGTATTTT. The encoded protein is CASSVGSQDTQYF.